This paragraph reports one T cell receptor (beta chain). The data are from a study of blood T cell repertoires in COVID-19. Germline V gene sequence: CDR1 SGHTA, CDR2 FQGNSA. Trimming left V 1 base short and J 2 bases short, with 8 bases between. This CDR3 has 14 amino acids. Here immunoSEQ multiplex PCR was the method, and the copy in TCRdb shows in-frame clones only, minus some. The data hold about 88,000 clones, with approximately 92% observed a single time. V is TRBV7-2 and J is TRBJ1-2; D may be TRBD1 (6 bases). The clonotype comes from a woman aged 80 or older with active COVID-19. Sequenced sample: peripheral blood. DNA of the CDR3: TGTGCCAGCAGCTTAGGTCAGGGGAACTATGGCTACACCTTC. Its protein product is CASSLGQGNYGYTF.